One sample yielded the 20 T cell receptor beta chains listed below, sequenced in a study of blood T cell repertoires in COVID-19. Assay: immunoSEQ multiplex PCR; the TCRdb copy retains only in-frame clones and omits some. The top ten clones hold 2% to 3% of a sample with some 130,000 clones, 84% of them seen once. The sequenced sample was PBMCs or T cells enriched from blood (not recorded which). The receptor source for this set is a man aged 35 to 55 with acute COVID-19.

The CDR3 loop reads CASSPTSRSYNEQFF. In DNA, the CDR3 is TGTGCCAGCAGTCCCACTAGCAGATCCTACAATGAGCAGTTCTTC. V usage is TRBV28 and J usage is TRBJ2-1; D might be TRBD2 (6 bases). V was pared by 5 bases and J by 1 base, with 12 bases between. CDR3 length: 15 amino acids. Germline V gives CDR1 MDHEN, CDR2 SYDVKM.

The chain links TRBV9 to TRBJ2-6, with D maybe TRBD1 (6 bases). Trimming left V 1 base short and J 0 bases short, with 11 bases between. Germline V gene lookup returns CDR1 SGDLS and CDR2 YYNGEE. The CDR3 length is 17 residues. CDR3 bases: TGTGCCAGCAGCGTAAGGGGGAGTAGCTCTGGGGCCAACGTCCTGACTTTC. Protein sequence: CASSVRGSSSGANVLTF.

The J gene is TRBJ1-1, the V gene TRBV27; 10 bases match TRBD1. The CDR3 runs to 15 residues. Germline V gives CDR1 MNHEY, CDR2 SMNVEV (reference sequence). With 5 bases clipped from V and 1 base from J, the junction kept 4 bases outside the gene matches. The CDR3 spells CASSRQGAGNTEAFF. The CDR3 DNA reads TGTGCCAGCAGTCGACAGGGGGCCGGGAACACTGAAGCTTTCTTT.

The chain recombines TRBV7-3 with TRBJ1-4; possibly TRBD1 for D (6 bases). Per the germline V gene, CDR1 is SGHTA and CDR2 is FQGTGA. Deletions cut 4 bases from V and 7 bases from J, with 16 bases between. This CDR3 is 15 amino acids long. The chain's CDR3 is CASSSSGAQGEKLFF. The CDR3 region has the DNA TGTGCCAGCAGCTCCTCAGGGGCGCAGGGTGAAAAACTGTTTTTT.

The chain couples TRBV3-1 (or the pseudogene TRBV3-2) to TRBJ2-7; no clear D. The V gene lost 4 bases and the J gene lost 6 bases, with 7 bases spanning the gap. The CDR3 is 11 amino acids. Germline V CDR1 and CDR2: LGHDT, YNNKEL (reference sequence). The CDR3 loop reads CASSLAIEQYF. CDR3 DNA: TGTGCCAGCAGCCTTGCGATCGAGCAGTACTTC.

The genes are TRBV5-1 and TRBJ1-1; D perhaps matches TRBD1 (6 bases). The CDR3 runs 14 residues. Per germline, CDR1 SGHRS and CDR2 YFSETQ. V lost 4 bases and J 0 bases, leaving 10 bases between the germline ends. The CDR3 region has the DNA TGCGCCAGCAGCCCGACAGGTATGAACACTGAAGCTTTCTTT. This codes for CASSPTGMNTEAFF.

V is TRBV5-1 and J is TRBJ1-1; perhaps TRBD1 as D (5 bases). Trimming removed 0 bases at V and 3 bases at J, with 12 bases between. There are 15 residues in the CDR3. In germline, CDR1 is SGHRS, CDR2 YFSETQ. The CDR3 protein is CASSLAGGGDTEAFF. The CDR3, as DNA: TGCGCCAGCAGCTTGGCCGGGGGAGGGGACACTGAAGCTTTCTTT. Complete variable domain (other parts from reference TRBV5-1 and TRBJ1-1): KAGVTQTPRYLIKTRGQQVTLSCSPISGHRSVSWYQQTPGQGLQFLFEYFSETQRNKGNFPGRFSGRQFSNSRSEMNVSTLELGDSALYLCASSLAGGGDTEAFFGQGTRLTVV.

The chain carries TRBV6-5 and TRBJ1-5; D gene uncertain. CDR3 length equals 15 residues. V was trimmed by 0 bases and J by 0 bases, leaving 6 bases between them. CDR1 is MNHEY and CDR2 is SVGAGI in the germline V gene. CDR3 in amino acids: CASSYSSYSNQPQHF. The CDR3, as DNA: TGTGCCAGCAGTTACTCGAGTTATAGCAATCAGCCCCAGCATTTT.

This sequence joins TRBV5-4 and TRBJ2-3; no clear D. V shed 3 bases and J shed 0 bases, with 14 bases lying between them. The V gene's germline CDR1 is SGHNT and CDR2 YYREEE (reference sequence). This CDR3 region has 16 residues. The CDR3 reads CASSSWSTSSTDTQYF. Here the CDR3 DNA reads TGTGCCAGCAGCTCTTGGTCCACTTCTAGCACAGATACGCAGTATTTT.

The chain links TRBV19 to TRBJ1-4; 7 nucleotides agree with TRBD1. The germline V gene has CDR1 LNHDA and CDR2 SQIVND (reference sequence). The CDR3 covers 15 residues. V lost 5 bases and J lost 8; bases outside the gene matches: 11. CDR3 DNA: TGTGCCAGTAGTGGCGGGACAGTTCGAGGCGAAAAACTGTTTTTT. This codes for CASSGGTVRGEKLFF.

CDR3 DNA sequence: TGTGCCAGCACCTTCGACAGCTCCTACAATGAGCAGTTCTTC. Amino acid sequence: CASTFDSSYNEQFF. The chain is built from TRBV6-5 and TRBJ2-1; D possibly corresponds to TRBD1 (5 bases). The CDR3 is 14 amino acids. CDR1 and CDR2 (germline): MNHEY, SVGAGI. Trimming took off 7 bases at V and 0 bases at J, with 10 bases between the two ends.

The table lists this clone with a few counts. The chain uses TRBV18 and TRBJ1-1; TRBD1 aligns across 7 bases. CDR1 KGHSH and CDR2 LQKENI come from the germline V gene. Trimming took 3 bases from V and 1 from J; bases not matched to a gene: 8. The CDR3 has 16 amino acids. CDR3 protein: CASSPYQGDWNTEAFF. CDR3 sequence (DNA): TGTGCCAGCTCACCGTACCAGGGGGATTGGAACACTGAAGCTTTCTTT.

CDR3 in amino acids: CASSRTGDSEQYF. The CDR3 bases are TGTGCCAGCAGTAGGACAGGGGATAGCGAGCAGTACTTC. The chain has TRBV12-3 or TRBV12-4 and TRBJ2-7, with 9 positions matching TRBD1. After removal of 5 bases from V and 6 bases from J, the junction contained 5 bases not matched to a gene. The CDR3 consists of 13 residues.

V gene TRBV9 combines with J gene TRBJ2-2; D is ambiguous. The germline V gene encodes CDR1 SGDLS and CDR2 YYNGEE. V gave up 0 bases and J gave up 7 bases, with 4 bases separating them. This CDR3 spans 12 amino acids. CDR3 protein: CASSVVNGELFF. CDR3 bases: TGTGCCAGCAGCGTAGTCAACGGGGAGCTGTTTTTT.

The chain carries TRBV11-3 and TRBJ2-1, with TRBD1 matching 8 bases. After removal of 0 bases from V and 7 bases from J, the junction contained 11 bases not matched to a gene. Germline V gene lookup returns CDR1 SGHNT and CDR2 YENEEA. This CDR3 has 17 residues. CDR3 coding DNA: TGTGCCAGCAGCTTAGATGGGGTGTCAGGGGGCGCGAATGAGCAGTTCTTC. Translation gives CASSLDGVSGGANEQFF.

V and J are TRBV19 and TRBJ2-1; maybe TRBD2 (5 bases). Germline V lookup: CDR1 LNHDA, CDR2 SQIVND (reference sequence). Trimming took off 6 bases at V and 8 bases at J, with 11 bases between the two ends. This CDR3 has 12 amino acids. CDR3 region: CASREGGYEQFF. The CDR3, as DNA: TGTGCCAGTAGAGAGGGCGGTTATGAGCAGTTCTTC.

The chain combines TRBV6-1 with TRBJ1-5; D is perhaps TRBD1 (5 bases). The CDR3 spans 14 residues. Per the germline V gene, CDR1 is MNHNS and CDR2 is SASEGT. The germline V and J ends were trimmed by 3 bases and 6 bases, with 12 bases remaining between them. This CDR3 reads CASSEIGGGQPQHF. In DNA form, the CDR3 reads TGTGCCAGCAGTGAGATCGGGGGGGGTCAGCCCCAGCATTTT.

The chain recombines TRBV10-2 with TRBJ1-5, with TRBD1 as a possible D gene (5 bases). This CDR3 is 16 amino acids long. Trimming removed 6 bases from V and 7 bases from J, with 22 bases in between. Germline-derived CDR1 and CDR2 are WSHSY and SAAADI. The CDR3 sequence is CASSPTASGARQPQHF. The DNA of the CDR3 is TGCGCCAGCAGCCCAACCGCGAGTGGGGCGAGACAGCCCCAGCATTTT.

The chain uses TRBV5-1 and TRBJ1-5; a weak D match, TRBD1 (6 bases). The germline CDR1 and CDR2 sequences are SGHRS and YFSETQ. Trimming took 4 bases from V and 7 from J, leaving 15 bases between them. This CDR3 region has 14 residues. CDR3 DNA sequence: TGCGCCAGCAGCCCGGAACAGGGAAGCCAGCCCCAGCATTTT. This gives the protein CASSPEQGSQPQHF.

The chain links TRBV5-1 to TRBJ2-3, with 15 bases fitting TRBD2. Germline values: CDR1 SGHRS, CDR2 YFSETQ. This CDR3 comprises 16 residues. The V gene end was trimmed by 6 bases and the J gene end by 2 bases; junction bases not matched to a gene: 4. CDR3 DNA: TGCGCCAGCACGGGACTAGCGGGGGGTTCCACAGATACGCAGTATTTT. Its translation is CASTGLAGGSTDTQYF.